This T cell receptor beta chain was obtained from a study of blood T cells in healthy people across ages. PCR was performed a second time for about 6 to 11 cycles using a sample-barcoded 5' primer and a J-beta primer mix. TCRdb used MiXCR to reprocess the 5' RACE reads, holding one entry per CDR3 protein. The sample lists around 750,000 distinct CDR3 sequences; about 53% were seen once. Trimming took 7 bases from V and 2 from J, leaving 8 bases between them. This CDR3 contains 12 residues. In germline, CDR1 is SNHLY, CDR2 FYNNEI. The source of this sequence is an elderly man in good health. This chain joins TRBV2 and TRBJ2-5; D is possibly TRBD2 (5 bases). Specimen: blood. This CDR3 is CASTGYQETQYF. DNA of the CDR3: TGTGCCAGCACGGGGTATCAAGAGACCCAGTACTTC.